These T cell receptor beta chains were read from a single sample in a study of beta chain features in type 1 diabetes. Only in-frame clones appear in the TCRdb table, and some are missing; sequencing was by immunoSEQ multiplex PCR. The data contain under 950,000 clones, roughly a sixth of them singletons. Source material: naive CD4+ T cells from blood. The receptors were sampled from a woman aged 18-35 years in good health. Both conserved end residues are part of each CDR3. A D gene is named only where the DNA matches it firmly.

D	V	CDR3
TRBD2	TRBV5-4	CASSLATSGSAETQYF
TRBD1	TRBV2	CASRRDRGAYEQYF
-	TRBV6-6	CASSPSGPTNNQPQHF
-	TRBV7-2	CASSLEVQNEKLFF
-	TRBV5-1	CASSLLAQGTNTGELFF
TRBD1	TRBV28	CASRLSDRGQPQHF
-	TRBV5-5	CASSAYYHTGELFF
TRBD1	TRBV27	CASSAGQGGRQPQHF
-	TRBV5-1	CASSLEGQGSYEQYF
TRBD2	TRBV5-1	CASSLGSSGSFYEQYF
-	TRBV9	CASSVGGRFQETQYF
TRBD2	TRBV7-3	CASSKGLAGGPYNEQFF
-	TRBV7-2	CASSLTGWGTPQHF
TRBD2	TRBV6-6	CASTTGTSGKETQYF
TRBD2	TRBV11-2	CASSLVSGRPTDTQYF
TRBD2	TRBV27	CASGRLAGGPETQYF
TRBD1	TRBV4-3	CASSQETGGFNTIYF
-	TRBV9	CASSPIGGELFF
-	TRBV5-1	CASSLYAYSYNEQFF
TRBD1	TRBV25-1	CASSEWGQGLADTQYF
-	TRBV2	CASSEARGTGELFF
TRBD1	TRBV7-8	CASSLDRNNQPQHF
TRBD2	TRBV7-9	CASSLGGSSNEQFF
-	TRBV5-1	CASKAGLNTGELFF
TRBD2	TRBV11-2	CASSPPGLAQYF
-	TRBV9	CASSTRPTDTQYF